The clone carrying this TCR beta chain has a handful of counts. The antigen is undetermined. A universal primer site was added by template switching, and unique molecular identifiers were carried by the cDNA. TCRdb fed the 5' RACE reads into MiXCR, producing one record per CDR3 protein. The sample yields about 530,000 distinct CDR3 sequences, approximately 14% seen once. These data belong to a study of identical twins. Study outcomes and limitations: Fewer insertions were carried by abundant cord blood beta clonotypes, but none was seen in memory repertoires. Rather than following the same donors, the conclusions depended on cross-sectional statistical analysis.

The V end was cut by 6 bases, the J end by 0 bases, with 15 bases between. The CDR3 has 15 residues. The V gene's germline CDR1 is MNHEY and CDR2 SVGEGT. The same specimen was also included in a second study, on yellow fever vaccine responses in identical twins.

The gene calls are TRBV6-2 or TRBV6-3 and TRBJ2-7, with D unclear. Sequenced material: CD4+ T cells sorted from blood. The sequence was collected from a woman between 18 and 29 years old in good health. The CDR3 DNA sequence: TGTGCCAGCAGCTACAAACACATGAGCTCCTACGAGCAGTACTTC. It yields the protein CASSYKHMSSYEQYF.